This is a list of T cell receptor beta chains from one sample in a study of early T cells in non-severe SARS-CoV-2 infection. In TCRdb, the 5' RACE reads were re-called with MiXCR into one record per CDR3 protein. This table has about 62,000 distinct CDR3 sequences, roughly 8.8% appearing once. The sequenced sample consisted of whole blood. The receptors here all came from an adult who was a healthcare worker with PCR-confirmed SARS-CoV-2 infection or an uninfected control (not recorded which). Each CDR3 is given with its conserved first and last residue. The D gene is left open where the match is weak. The size entry is marked missing in some rows and otherwise reads once, few, many or a size class.

V gene	J gene	clone size	D gene	CDR3 DNA	CDR3 protein
TRBV4-1	TRBJ2-1	few	.	TGCGCCAGCAGCCTACGATGGTCCACAGGTTACAATGAGCAGTTCTTC	CASSLRWSTGYNEQFF
TRBV7-2	TRBJ2-4	once	TRBD1	TGTGCCAGCAGCTTGGGACAGGGTATGGACATTCAGTACTTC	CASSLGQGMDIQYF
TRBV5-4	TRBJ2-3	few	.	TGTGCCAGCAGCTTGAAAGCGGTGGGAGATACGCAGTATTTT	CASSLKAVGDTQYF
TRBV7-3	TRBJ1-2	few	.	TGTGCCAGCAGCTTAGGTGGATTGGCGAGGGAACACCACACCTTC	CASSLGGLAREHHTF
TRBV20-1	TRBJ2-5	few	.	TGCAGTGCTAGAGATGGAAGCAGGGGCCAGGAGACCCAGTACTTC	CSARDGSRGQETQYF
TRBV28	TRBJ2-3	.	.	TGTGCCAGCAGTTCGCCTTCTAGGGCAGATACGCAGTATTTT	CASSSPSRADTQYF
TRBV19	TRBJ1-5	many	.	TGTGCCAGTAGTATGGGGGTTGGGCAGCCCCAGCATTTT	CASSMGVGQPQHF
TRBV5-1	TRBJ1-2	few	.	TGCGCCAGCAGCTTGGGCGGACTGGGCTATGGCTACACCTTC	CASSLGGLGYGYTF
TRBV7-3	TRBJ2-2	.	.	TGTGCCAGCAGCCCTCGGGGCCCGCCCCGCGGCACCGGGGAGCTGTTTTTT	CASSPRGPPRGTGELFF
TRBV4-2	TRBJ1-1	.	.	TGTGCCAGCAGCCAAGACCCGGGAAACACTGAAGCTTTCTTT	CASSQDPGNTEAFF
TRBV5-4	TRBJ1-2	few	.	TGTGCCAGCAGCTTCCGTCCCTATGGCTACACCTTC	CASSFRPYGYTF
TRBV7-6	TRBJ2-5	few	TRBD2	TGTGCCAGCAGCTCACTAGCGGGGGTGGAGACCCAGTACTTC	CASSSLAGVETQYF
TRBV10-1	TRBJ2-2	.	.	TGCGCCAGCGGATTACAAGACACCGGGGAGCTGTTTTTT	CASGLQDTGELFF
TRBV3-1	TRBJ1-2	.	.	TGTGCCAGCAGCCAAGAGACCCGGGGGCCGCGGGGCTACACCTTC	CASSQETRGPRGYTF
TRBV29-1	TRBJ1-2	few	TRBD1	TGCAGCGACCGGGACAGGAATTTGGGCTACTATGGCTACACCTTC	CSDRDRNLGYYGYTF
TRBV2	TRBJ2-4	few	TRBD1	TGTGCCAGCAGTGAGGGACAGGGGAAAAACATTCAGTACTTC	CASSEGQGKNIQYF
TRBV18	TRBJ1-3	many	.	TGTGCCAGCTCATCAGAGACCGCCCCAGACACCATATATTTT	CASSSETAPDTIYF
TRBV5-1	TRBJ1-1	few	.	TGCGCCAGCCTGTCTGGGCAGCCGAACACTGAAGCTTTCTTT	CASLSGQPNTEAFF
TRBV9	TRBJ1-1	few	.	TGTGCCAGCAGCGTAGGAACAGGCCTCACTGAAGCTTTCTTT	CASSVGTGLTEAFF
TRBV5-4	TRBJ1-3	many	.	TGTGCCAGCAGCTCCGGGACGGCCTCTGGAAACACCATATATTTT	CASSSGTASGNTIYF
TRBV7-2	TRBJ2-3	many	.	TGTGCCAGCAGCTGGAGGGACGGTAGCACAGATACGCAGTATTTT	CASSWRDGSTDTQYF
TRBV27	TRBJ1-4	few	.	TGTGCCAGCATGACGATACCGACGGCCACTAATGAAAAACTGTTTTTT	CASMTIPTATNEKLFF
TRBV4-1	TRBJ1-6	few	.	TGCGCCAGCAGCCAAGATGACGGGCCAGGGAGCTCCTATAATTCACCCCTCCACTTT	CASSQDDGPGSSYNSPLHF
TRBV29-1	TRBJ1-2	.	.	TGCAGCGTCTCCGGGACACTTAACTATGGCTACACCTTC	CSVSGTLNYGYTF
TRBV10-3	TRBJ1-5	many	TRBD1	TGTGCCATCAGTGCCGGGACAGGGAGCAATCAGCCCCAGCATTTT	CAISAGTGSNQPQHF
TRBV5-4	TRBJ2-3	.	TRBD1	TGTGCCAGCAGCAAGACAGGGCCTAGCACAGATACGCAGTATTTT	CASSKTGPSTDTQYF
TRBV3-1	TRBJ1-1	few	.	TGTGCCAGCAGCCAAGAACGGCAGGGAACTGAAGCTTTCTTT	CASSQERQGTEAFF
TRBV7-6	TRBJ2-2	.	.	TGTGCCAGCAGCTTACAGGACAGTTCCACCGGGGAGCTGTTTTTT	CASSLQDSSTGELFF
TRBV4-1	TRBJ1-4	few	.	TGCGCCAGCAGCCAAGCACGGGTGAATGAAAAACTGTTTTTT	CASSQARVNEKLFF
TRBV20-1	TRBJ1-2	few	TRBD1	TGCAGTGCTTCCCCAGGGGGTAACTATGGCTACACCTTC	CSASPGGNYGYTF
TRBV11-1	TRBJ2-2	few	TRBD2	TGTGCCAGCAGCTCGGGACTAGCATCCACCGGGGAGCTGTTTTTT	CASSSGLASTGELFF
TRBV6-5	TRBJ2-2	few	.	TGTGCCAGCAGCCTGGACGGACTGAACACCGGGGAGCTGTTTTTT	CASSLDGLNTGELFF
TRBV21-1	TRBJ2-5	few	.	TGTGCCAGCAAAGGGGGAGAAGAGACCCAGTACTTC	CASKGGEETQYF
TRBV7-7	TRBJ1-3	.	.	TGTGCCAGCAGCCCTGGGACCCCACCGGGCACCATATATTTT	CASSPGTPPGTIYF
TRBV27	TRBJ2-1	few	.	TGTGCCAGCAGTTTAGTCCCCAATGAGCAGTTCTTC	CASSLVPNEQFF
TRBV7-9	TRBJ1-2	many	.	TGTGCCAGCAGCTTCAAGAGTTCTAACTATGGCTACACCTTC	CASSFKSSNYGYTF
TRBV20-1	TRBJ1-1	many	TRBD1	TGCAGTGCTAGTGGCGACAGGGTTGAAGCTTTCTTT	CSASGDRVEAFF
TRBV24-1	TRBJ1-6	.	TRBD1	TGTGCCACCAGTGATGGACAGGGGACTCCCCTCCACTTT	CATSDGQGTPLHF
TRBV24-1	TRBJ2-1	many	.	TGTGCCACCAGTGGGTCTGATGAGCAGTTCTTC	CATSGSDEQFF
TRBV4-1	TRBJ1-1	few	TRBD1	TGCGCCAGCGGGGACAGGGCAAAGAACACTGAAGCTTTCTTT	CASGDRAKNTEAFF
TRBV6-5	TRBJ2-1	few	.	TGTGCCAGCAGGACCTCCTACAATGAGCAGTTCTTC	CASRTSYNEQFF
TRBV20-1	TRBJ2-1	few	TRBD1	TGCAGTGCCCTACGACAGGGATATGTTGAGCAGTTCTTC	CSALRQGYVEQFF
TRBV20-1	TRBJ1-1	.	.	TGCAGTGCGATAAAGTTGAACACTGAAGCTTTCTTT	CSAIKLNTEAFF
TRBV18	TRBJ1-2	few	.	TGTGCCAGCTTCAGGACGGAGGACGCGTGGAATGGCTACACCTTC	CASFRTEDAWNGYTF
TRBV6-4	TRBJ2-1	.	.	TGTGCCAGCAGTGATAACGGCGGTGAGCAGTTCTTC	CASSDNGGEQFF
TRBV5-1	TRBJ1-1	.	TRBD1	TGCGCCAGCAGCCTAACAGGGGGAACCCAAAACACTGAAGCTTTCTTT	CASSLTGGTQNTEAFF
TRBV11-2	TRBJ2-3	.	.	TGTGCCAGCAGCTTCTGGCGGGGGCGCACAGATACGCAGTATTTT	CASSFWRGRTDTQYF